This TCR beta chain comes out of a study of breast tumors, draining lymph nodes, adjacent tissues. Points from the study as a whole: Compared with lymph nodes, tumors were less diverse; compared with nontumor tissue, more. Most tumor T cells seemingly derive from lymph node, then expand in tumor.

The V segment lost 6 bases and the J segment 8 bases; nucleotides outside the gene matches: 8. CDR3 length: 13 amino acids. Per the germline V gene, CDR1 is DFQATT and CDR2 is SNEGSKA (reference sequence). Breast cancer patients provided tissue from their axillary draining lymph nodes. TCRdb analysed the multiplex PCR reads with MiXCR anew, one entry per CDR3 protein. The repertoire holds 200,000 to 250,000 distinct CDR3 sequences, under 40% seen once, with approximately 4% in the top ten. Notes on this clonotype: Its antigen is as yet unknown.

The rearrangement uses TRBV20-1 and TRBJ2-1, with 9 nucleotides matching TRBD2. Sample: axillary lymph node tissue. This receptor was taken from a female donor with breast cancer. Some clones in this sample may be carry-over from other donors' samples. The CDR3 nucleotides are TGCAGTGCGGAGAGCGGGAGGATTGATGAGCAGTTCTTC. Protein: CSAESGRIDEQFF.